What follows describes a single T cell receptor (beta chain). Its specificity is unknown. Germline loops: CDR1 MDHEN, CDR2 SYDVKM. The CDR3 runs 13 residues. Trimming cost V 3 bases and J 7 bases, with 12 bases left between them. Profiling relied on immunoSEQ multiplex PCR, and the TCRdb table lists in-frame clones only, not all of them. The sample records about 11,000 clones, about 80% being singletons. The data were obtained in a study of somatic mutations in cytotoxic T cells in rheumatoid arthritis. General study points: The largest CD8+ clone made up over 20% of CD8+ cells in about an eighth of the roughly 65 patients.

The investigators isolated CD4+ and CD8+ cells by positive magnetic bead selection and checked their purity by flow cytometry. This receptor was identified in a woman aged 60-70 years with rheumatoid arthritis. The chain couples TRBV28 to TRBJ1-2; weak D call: TRBD1 (5 bases). Input material: CD8+ T cells sorted from blood. For the CDR3, the DNA is TGTGCCAGCAGTTTGGTCCAGGGACTTGGCTACACCTTC. Its protein product is CASSLVQGLGYTF.